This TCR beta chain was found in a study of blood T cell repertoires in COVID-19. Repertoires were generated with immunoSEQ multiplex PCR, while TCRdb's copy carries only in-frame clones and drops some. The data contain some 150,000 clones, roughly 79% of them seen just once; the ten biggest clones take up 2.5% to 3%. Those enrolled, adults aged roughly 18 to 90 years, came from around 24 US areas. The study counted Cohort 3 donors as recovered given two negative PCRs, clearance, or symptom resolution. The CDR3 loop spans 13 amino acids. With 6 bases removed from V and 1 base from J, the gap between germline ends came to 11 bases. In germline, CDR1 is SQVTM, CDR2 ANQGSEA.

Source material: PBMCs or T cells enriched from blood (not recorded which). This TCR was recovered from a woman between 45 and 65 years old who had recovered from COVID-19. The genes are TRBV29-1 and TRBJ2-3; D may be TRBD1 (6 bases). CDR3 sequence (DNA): TGCAGCGTCAGGGGTGGGGGCACAGATACGCAGTATTTT. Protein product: CSVRGGGTDTQYF.